The TCR beta chain under discussion was sequenced for a study of T cells in Graves' hyperthyroidism and ophthalmopathy. Overall study results and limits: In blood, most of the thyroid clonotypes expanded above 0.001 were also present.

TCR beta CDR3 region amplification was performed from RNA transcripts. The TCR CDR3 was amplified in a first-round RT-PCR using the HTBI primer set. TCRdb re-called the multiplex PCR reads with MiXCR, one entry per CDR3 protein. In the table there are 300,000 to 350,000 distinct CDR3 sequences, 11% to 15% of which are singletons. Diagnosis of hyperthyroidism was new in patients aged 18 to 65, and its duration was under 2 months. This CDR3 comprises 14 residues. V shed 6 bases, J shed 0 bases, and the junction held 5 bases outside the gene matches. Per germline, CDR1 LGHDT and CDR2 YNNKEL (reference sequence). Concerning this clonotype: Antigen unknown.

The TCR sequence derives from a woman aged 25-40 years with Graves' hyperthyroidism. Material: blood. V and J are TRBV3-1 and TRBJ2-7, with 7 bases fitting TRBD2. The CDR3 loop is CASRLAASSYEQYF. CDR3 DNA: TGTGCCAGCAGGCTAGCGGCGAGCTCCTACGAGCAGTACTTC.